This T cell receptor beta chain stems from a study of cytomegalovirus exposure and HLA in healthy donors. Whole-study context: An earlier analysis found under 130 million unique TCR beta sequences from approximately 190 million T cells. The study's findings and limits: What a later analysis reportedly showed was that an Asian-associated ancestry cluster had fewer N-insertions than the roughly 720-donor mean.

Vbeta (60) and Jbeta (13) primers were used in the PCR. Repertoires were generated with immunoSEQ multiplex PCR, while TCRdb's copy carries only in-frame clones and drops some. The sample includes about 180,000 clones, roughly 85% of them seen just once. Germline-derived CDR1 and CDR2 are MRHNA and SNTAGT. This CDR3 has 16 amino acids. Trimming shortened V by 6 bases and J by 4 bases, and 19 bases separated the two germline ends. Concerning this clone itself: Its target is not known.

The sequenced sample was PBMCs. This rearrangement joins TRBV6-4 to TRBJ1-3; the D gene is possibly TRBD1 (6 bases). The source is a woman between 40 and 55 years old in good health and CMV-seronegative. In nucleotides, the CDR3 is TGTGCCAGCAGCCCCGGGGTTGGGGGCGCCGGAAACACCATATATTTT. Its protein product is CASSPGVGGAGNTIYF.